This entry lists 19 T cell receptor beta chains sequenced from one sample in a study of blood T cell repertoires in COVID-19. The table came from immunoSEQ multiplex PCR; TCRdb's copy has only in-frame clones and leaves some out. This table holds fewer than 200,000 clones, less than 85% found once. The sample consisted of peripheral blood. The receptor source for this set is a human donor with acute or convalescent COVID-19. The donor label of this sample is uncertain.

The CDR3 DNA sequence: TGTGCCAGCAGTCTACAGGCGGGAAACACCATATATTTT. Its protein product is CASSLQAGNTIYF. This sequence joins TRBV6-5 and TRBJ1-3; D possibly corresponds to TRBD1 (5 bases). This CDR3 spans 13 amino acids. V lost 5 bases and J lost 4, with 9 bases in between. In germline, CDR1 is MNHEY, CDR2 SVGAGI.

This clone has a handful of counts. The rearrangement joins TRBV30 to TRBJ1-2; D perhaps matches TRBD1 (6 bases). Germline V gene data show CDR1 as GTSNPN and CDR2 as SVGIG (reference sequence). This CDR3 region has 15 residues. Trimming pared 0 bases from V and 2 bases from J, leaving 13 bases between. The CDR3 DNA follows: TGTGCCTGGAGTGTAGCAGGGGCCCTAAACTATGGCTACACCTTC. Its translation: CAWSVAGALNYGYTF. Together with reference TRBV30 and TRBJ1-2, the CDR3 gives the full variable domain: SQTIHQWPATLVQPVGSPLSLECTVEGTSNPNLYWYRQAAGRGLQLLFYSVGIGQISSEVPQNLSASRPQDRQFILSSKKLLLSDSGFYLCAWSVAGALNYGYTFGSGTRLTVV.

CDR3: CASSLSNRGRRDTQYF. CDR3 nucleotide sequence: TGTGCCAGCAGTTTAAGTAACAGGGGGCGCAGAGATACGCAGTATTTT. The chain joins TRBV6-5 to TRBJ2-3; 9 nucleotides match TRBD1. Germline loops: CDR1 MNHEY, CDR2 SVGAGI. J gave up 5 bases and V 4 bases, and 10 bases lay outside the gene matches. This CDR3 is built from 16 residues.

This clone was seen only once. The rearrangement uses TRBV10-3 and TRBJ2-3; D might be TRBD2 (6 bases). The V and J ends lost 0 bases and 8 bases respectively, with 18 bases between them. There are 16 residues in the CDR3. Looked up from germline, CDR1 is ENHRY and CDR2 is SYGVKD. The CDR3 protein is CAISESGQYRGGTQYF. In DNA, the CDR3 is TGTGCCATCAGTGAGTCCGGCCAGTATAGGGGAGGTACGCAGTATTTT.

The chain joins TRBV7-2 to TRBJ1-1, with TRBD1 matching over 7 bases. The J segment lost 1 base and the V segment lost 0 bases, leaving 11 bases of the junction unmatched. This CDR3 spans 18 amino acids. From germline, CDR1 is SGHTA and CDR2 FQGNSA. CDR3 sequence: CASSLAGAYRGGNTEAFF. The DNA of the CDR3 is TGTGCCAGCAGCTTAGCCGGGGCCTACAGGGGAGGGAACACTGAAGCTTTCTTT. The whole variable domain, remainder taken from reference TRBV7-2 and TRBJ1-1, is GAGVSQSPSNKVTEKGKDVELRCDPISGHTALYWYRQSLGQGLEFLIYFQGNSAPDKSGLPSDRFSAERTGGSVSTLTIQRTQQEDSAVYLCASSLAGAYRGGNTEAFFGQGTRLTVV.

The V call is TRBV3-1 (or the pseudogene TRBV3-2), the J call TRBJ2-7, with 7 bases aligning to TRBD1. Per the germline V gene, CDR1 is LGHDT and CDR2 is YNNKEL (reference sequence). With V trimmed by 4 bases and J by 2 bases, 2 bases remained unmatched. This CDR3 spans 13 amino acids. CDR3: CASSPGTAYEQYF. The DNA of the CDR3 is TGTGCCAGCAGCCCGGGGACAGCCTACGAGCAGTACTTC.

J is TRBJ2-2 and V is TRBV5-6; 8 bases agree with TRBD2. Trimming took 4 bases from V and 5 from J; bases not matched to a gene: 13. This CDR3 has 17 amino acids. Germline V gene lookup returns CDR1 SGHDT and CDR2 YYEEEE. CDR3 in amino acids: CASSLAGGELLTGELFF. CDR3 DNA: TGTGCCAGCAGCCTAGCCGGGGGGGAACTCTTAACCGGGGAGCTGTTTTTT.

The J gene is TRBJ1-5, the V gene TRBV7-2; D is perhaps TRBD1 (5 bases). V shed 2 bases and J shed 7 bases, with 15 bases lying between them. This CDR3 contains 15 residues. CDR1 is SGHTA and CDR2 is FQGNSA in the germline V gene. Here the CDR3 reads CASSLSQGYAQPQHF. The DNA for the CDR3 is TGTGCCAGCAGCTTAAGTCAGGGCTATGCCCAGCCCCAGCATTTT.

As concerns this clone: Other DNA sequences from this sample encode an identical CDR3 as well. The rearrangement links TRBV27 to TRBJ2-6; TRBD2 is a possible D gene (7 bases). The CDR3 spans 20 residues. Germline V gene data show CDR1 as MNHEY and CDR2 as SMNVEV (reference sequence). V gave up 7 bases and J gave up 0 bases, with 25 bases separating them. The CDR3 region has the DNA TGTGCCAGCATGGCGGGGGTGGGGGGGGGCCAATACTCTGGGGCCAACGTCCTGACTTTC. It yields the protein CASMAGVGGGQYSGANVLTF.

The J gene is TRBJ1-6, the V gene TRBV5-1; 12 bases fit TRBD1. The ends lost 0 bases at V and 10 bases at J; junction bases unmatched: 5. CDR3 length: 16 amino acids. The germline V gene has CDR1 SGHRS and CDR2 YFSETQ. The DNA of the CDR3 is TGCGCCAGCAGCTTGGCCCCGGGACAGGGGGCCTCACCCCTCCACTTT. This sequence encodes CASSLAPGQGASPLHF.

This clone was counted many times. The chain combines TRBV6-2 or TRBV6-3 with TRBJ1-6; D gene uncertain. Germline CDR1 and CDR2: MNHEY and SVGEGT. V shed 4 bases and J shed 10 bases, with 11 bases lying between them. The CDR3 runs 13 residues. The CDR3 here is CASSFSGKSPLHF. The CDR3 DNA follows: TGTGCCAGCAGTTTCAGCGGGAAATCACCCCTCCACTTT.

The sample holds a few counts of this clone. The V and J genes are TRBV9 and TRBJ1-1; D possibly corresponds to TRBD1 (5 bases). Trimming left V 3 bases short and J 7 bases short, with 10 bases between. The CDR3 is 12 residues long. CDR1 SGDLS and CDR2 YYNGEE come from the germline V gene. CDR3 in amino acids: CASSEGRGEAFF. DNA of the CDR3: TGTGCCAGCAGCGAGGGAAGGGGTGAAGCTTTCTTT.

V is TRBV3-1 (or the pseudogene TRBV3-2) and J is TRBJ1-2; no clear D. The CDR3 has 15 amino acids. CDR1 and CDR2 (germline): LGHDT, YNNKEL (reference sequence). The V and J ends lost 1 base and 0 bases respectively, with 9 bases between them. The CDR3 bases are TGTGCCAGCAGCCAAGGATGGGCGACTAACTATGGCTACACCTTC. Amino acids: CASSQGWATNYGYTF.

This chain links TRBV18 with TRBJ1-1; the D gene is possibly TRBD1 (5 bases). The V end lost 3 bases, the J end lost 1 base, and 9 bases lay between the germline ends. The CDR3 covers 14 residues. From germline, CDR1 is KGHSH and CDR2 LQKENI. This chain's CDR3 is CASSPDIRNTEAFF. The CDR3 DNA sequence: TGTGCCAGCTCACCGGACATCCGGAACACTGAAGCTTTCTTT.

This clone has just one count. The chain joins TRBV6-5 to TRBJ1-2, with 7 bases fitting TRBD1. The CDR3 has 16 amino acids. The junction had 8 bases not matched to a gene; V was cut back by 0 bases and J by 4 bases. Germline V CDR1 and CDR2: MNHEY, SVGAGI. The DNA for the CDR3 is TGTGCCAGCAGTTACTCGTCACAGGGGTCGTTCTATGGCTACACCTTC. Translated, it gives CASSYSSQGSFYGYTF.

The CDR3 region has the DNA TGTGCCAGCAGTCCAGGGGAACTAGCCAAAAACATTCAGTACTTC. The encoded protein is CASSPGELAKNIQYF. V usage is TRBV28 and J usage is TRBJ2-4; possible D gene TRBD1, 6 bases. Germline loops: CDR1 MDHEN, CDR2 SYDVKM. Trimming took 5 bases from V and 0 from J, leaving 11 bases between them. The CDR3 is 15 residues long.

The chain has TRBV7-9 and TRBJ1-2; TRBD1 is a possible D gene (5 bases). The ends were cut back, 4 bases at V and 4 bases at J, with 13 bases in the middle. The CDR3 length is 14 residues. Per germline, CDR1 SEHNR and CDR2 FQNEAQ (reference sequence). The DNA for the CDR3 is TGTGCCAGCAGCTCAAGATCCGGGGGCTATGGCTACACCTTC. Its protein product is CASSSRSGGYGYTF.

The chain employs TRBV24-1 and TRBJ2-7; the D gene is possibly TRBD1 (6 bases). This CDR3 region has 14 residues. The V end lost 3 bases, the J end lost 5 bases, and 13 bases lay between the germline ends. CDR1 and CDR2 from the germline V gene are KGHDR and SFDVKD. The CDR3: CATSDPGTTHEQYF. For the CDR3, the DNA is TGTGCCACCAGTGATCCCGGGACAACCCACGAGCAGTACTTC.

The table lists this clone with a few counts. The J gene is TRBJ1-1, the V gene TRBV6-2 or TRBV6-3; 8 nucleotides line up with TRBD1. Losses at the gene ends were 3 bases for V and 4 bases for J; bases not matched to a gene: 7. The germline V gene encodes CDR1 MNHEY and CDR2 SVGEGT. The CDR3 contains 15 residues. The CDR3 region has the DNA TGTGCCAGCAGTTATGGGAGACAGGGGTCCACTGAAGCTTTCTTT. Protein sequence: CASSYGRQGSTEAFF.